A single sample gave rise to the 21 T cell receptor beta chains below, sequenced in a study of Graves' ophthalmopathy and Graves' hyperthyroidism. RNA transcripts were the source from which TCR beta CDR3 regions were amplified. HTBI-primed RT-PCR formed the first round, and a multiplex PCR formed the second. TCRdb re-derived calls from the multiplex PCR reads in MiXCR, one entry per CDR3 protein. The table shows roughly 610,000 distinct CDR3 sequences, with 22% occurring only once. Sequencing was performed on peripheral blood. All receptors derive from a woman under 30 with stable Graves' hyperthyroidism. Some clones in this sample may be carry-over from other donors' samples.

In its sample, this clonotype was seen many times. The CDR3 DNA reads TGCGCCAGCAGCTTGGAGGTGGGGGGCCCAGAGACCCAGTACTTC. Translated, it gives CASSLEVGGPETQYF. The V gene is TRBV5-1, the J gene TRBJ2-5; TRBD1 or TRBD2 may be the D gene (6 bases each). CDR3 length: 15 residues. Germline V gene sequence: CDR1 SGHRS, CDR2 YFSETQ. Between the trimmed V and J ends, which lost 0 bases and 4 bases, there was a span of 13 bases.

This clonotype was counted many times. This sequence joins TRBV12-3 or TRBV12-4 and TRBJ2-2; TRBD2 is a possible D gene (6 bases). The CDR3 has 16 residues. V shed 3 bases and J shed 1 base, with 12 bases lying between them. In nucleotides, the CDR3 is TGTGCCAGCAGTTTGGAGGGATTACTGAACACCGGGGAGCTGTTTTTT. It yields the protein CASSLEGLLNTGELFF.

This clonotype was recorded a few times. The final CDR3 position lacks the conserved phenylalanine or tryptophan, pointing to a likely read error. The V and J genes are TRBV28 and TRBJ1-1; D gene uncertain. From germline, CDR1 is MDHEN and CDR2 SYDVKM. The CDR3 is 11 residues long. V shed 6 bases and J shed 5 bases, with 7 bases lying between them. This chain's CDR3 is CASSLRTEAFV. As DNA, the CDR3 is TGTGCCAGCAGCCTACGAACTGAAGCTTTCGTT.

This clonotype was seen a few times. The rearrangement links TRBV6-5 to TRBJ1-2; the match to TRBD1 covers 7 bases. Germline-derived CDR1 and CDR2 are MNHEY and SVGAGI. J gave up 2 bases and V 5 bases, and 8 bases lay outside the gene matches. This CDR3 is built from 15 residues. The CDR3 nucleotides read TGTGCCAGCAGTAACATGGGACAGACCAACTATGGCTACACCTTC. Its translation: CASSNMGQTNYGYTF.

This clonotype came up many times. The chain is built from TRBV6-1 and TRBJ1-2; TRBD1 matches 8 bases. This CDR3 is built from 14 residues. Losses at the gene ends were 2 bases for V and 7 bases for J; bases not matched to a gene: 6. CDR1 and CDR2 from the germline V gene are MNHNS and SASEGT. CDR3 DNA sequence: TGTGCCAGCAGTGAACGGACAGGGATAGGTGGCTACACCTTC. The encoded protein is CASSERTGIGGYTF.

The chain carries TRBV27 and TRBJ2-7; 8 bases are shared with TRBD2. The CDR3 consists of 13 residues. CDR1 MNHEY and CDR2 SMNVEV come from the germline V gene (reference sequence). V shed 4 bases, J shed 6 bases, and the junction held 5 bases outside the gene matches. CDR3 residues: CASSYRGGSEQYF. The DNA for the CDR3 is TGTGCCAGCAGTTATCGGGGGGGCTCCGAGCAGTACTTC.

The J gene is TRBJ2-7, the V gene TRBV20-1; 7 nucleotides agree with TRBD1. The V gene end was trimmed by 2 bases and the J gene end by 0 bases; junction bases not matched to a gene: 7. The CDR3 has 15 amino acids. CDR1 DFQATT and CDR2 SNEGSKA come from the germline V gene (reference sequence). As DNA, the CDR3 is TGCAGTGCTAGACGACAGGGCGGAAGCTCCTACGAGCAGTACTTC. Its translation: CSARRQGGSSYEQYF.

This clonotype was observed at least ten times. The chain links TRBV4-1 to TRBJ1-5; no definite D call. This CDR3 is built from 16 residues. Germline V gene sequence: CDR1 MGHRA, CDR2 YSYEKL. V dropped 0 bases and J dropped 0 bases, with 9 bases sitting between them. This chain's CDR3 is CASSQDEGSSNQPQHF. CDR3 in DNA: TGCGCCAGCAGCCAAGACGAGGGATCTAGCAATCAGCCCCAGCATTTT.

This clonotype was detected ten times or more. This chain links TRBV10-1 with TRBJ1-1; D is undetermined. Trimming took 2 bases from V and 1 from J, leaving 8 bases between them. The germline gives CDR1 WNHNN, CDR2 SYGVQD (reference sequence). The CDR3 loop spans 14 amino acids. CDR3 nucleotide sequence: TGCGCCAGCAGTGAGAGTCTGACGAACACTGAAGCTTTCTTT. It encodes CASSESLTNTEAFF.

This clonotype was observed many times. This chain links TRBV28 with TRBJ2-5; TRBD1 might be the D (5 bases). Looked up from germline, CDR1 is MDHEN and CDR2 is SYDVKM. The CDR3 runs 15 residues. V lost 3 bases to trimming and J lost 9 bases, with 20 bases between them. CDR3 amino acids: CASSLMTDPLKAQYF. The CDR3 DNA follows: TGTGCCAGCAGTTTGATGACAGACCCATTGAAGGCCCAGTACTTC.

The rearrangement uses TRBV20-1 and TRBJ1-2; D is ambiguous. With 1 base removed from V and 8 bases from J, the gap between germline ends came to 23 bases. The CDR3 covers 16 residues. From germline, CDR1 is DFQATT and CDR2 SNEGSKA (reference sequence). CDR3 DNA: TGCAGTGCTAGAGGGTCCGGGCGGACCCAATATGGAGGCTACACCTTC. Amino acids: CSARGSGRTQYGGYTF.

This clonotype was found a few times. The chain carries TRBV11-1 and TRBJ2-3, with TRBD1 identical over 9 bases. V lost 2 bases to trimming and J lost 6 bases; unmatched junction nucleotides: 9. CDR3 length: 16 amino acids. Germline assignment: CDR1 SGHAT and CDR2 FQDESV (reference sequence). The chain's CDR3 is CASSLSGTGRADTQYF. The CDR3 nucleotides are TGTGCCAGCAGCTTAAGTGGGACAGGGAGAGCGGATACGCAGTATTTT.

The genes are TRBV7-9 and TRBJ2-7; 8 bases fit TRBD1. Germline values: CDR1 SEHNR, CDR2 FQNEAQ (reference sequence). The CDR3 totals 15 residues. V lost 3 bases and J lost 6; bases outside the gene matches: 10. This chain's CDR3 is CASSLPTGDLIEQYF. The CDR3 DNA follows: TGTGCCAGCAGCTTGCCGACAGGGGATTTGATCGAGCAGTACTTC. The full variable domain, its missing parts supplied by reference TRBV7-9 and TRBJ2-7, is DTGVSQNPRHKITKRGQNVTFRCDPISEHNRLYWYRQTLGQGPEFLTYFQNEAQLEKSRLLSDRFSAERPKGSFSTLEIQRTEQGDSAMYLCASSLPTGDLIEQYFGPGTRLTVT.

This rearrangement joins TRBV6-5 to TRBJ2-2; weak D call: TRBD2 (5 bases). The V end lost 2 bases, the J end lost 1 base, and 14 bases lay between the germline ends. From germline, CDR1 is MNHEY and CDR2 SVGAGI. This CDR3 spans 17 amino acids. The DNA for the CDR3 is TGTGCCAGCAGTTACCTAACCGGGGTAATGAACACCGGGGAGCTGTTTTTT. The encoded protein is CASSYLTGVMNTGELFF.

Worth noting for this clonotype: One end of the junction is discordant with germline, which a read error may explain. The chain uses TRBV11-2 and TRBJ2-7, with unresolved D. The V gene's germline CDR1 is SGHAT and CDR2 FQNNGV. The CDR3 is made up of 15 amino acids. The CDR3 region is CASSLADATLYDQYF. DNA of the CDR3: TGTGCCAGCAGCTTAGCAGACGCGACTCTCTACGATCAGTACTTC.

The CDR3, as DNA: TGTGCCAGCAGTTTCGAAGGGGGGGCGTGGACCGGGGAGCTGTTTTTT. Translation: CASSFEGGAWTGELFF. The chain couples TRBV12-3 or TRBV12-4 to TRBJ2-2, with D possibly matching TRBD2 (7 bases). Deletions cut 3 bases from V and 5 bases from J, with 16 bases between. The CDR3 runs to 16 residues.

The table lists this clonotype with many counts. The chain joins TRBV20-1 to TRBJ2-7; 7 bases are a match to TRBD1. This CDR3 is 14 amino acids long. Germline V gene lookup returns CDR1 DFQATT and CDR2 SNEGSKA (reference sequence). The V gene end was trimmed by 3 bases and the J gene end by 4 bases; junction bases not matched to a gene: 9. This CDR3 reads CSASRGTRGYEQYF. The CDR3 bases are TGCAGTGCTAGCCGAGGGACCAGGGGGTACGAGCAGTACTTC.

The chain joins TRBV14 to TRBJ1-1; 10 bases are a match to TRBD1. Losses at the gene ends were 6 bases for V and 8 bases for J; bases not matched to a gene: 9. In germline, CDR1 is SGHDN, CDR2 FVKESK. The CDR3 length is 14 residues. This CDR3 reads CASRRGQGRDEAFF. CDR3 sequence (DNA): TGTGCCAGCAGAAGGGGACAGGGGCGCGACGAAGCTTTCTTT.

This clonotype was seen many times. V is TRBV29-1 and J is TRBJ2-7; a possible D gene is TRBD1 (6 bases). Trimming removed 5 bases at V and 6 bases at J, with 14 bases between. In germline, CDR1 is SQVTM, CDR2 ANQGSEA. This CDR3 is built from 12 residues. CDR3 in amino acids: CSVMTGPREQYF. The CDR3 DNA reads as TGCAGCGTTATGACAGGCCCTCGCGAGCAGTACTTC.

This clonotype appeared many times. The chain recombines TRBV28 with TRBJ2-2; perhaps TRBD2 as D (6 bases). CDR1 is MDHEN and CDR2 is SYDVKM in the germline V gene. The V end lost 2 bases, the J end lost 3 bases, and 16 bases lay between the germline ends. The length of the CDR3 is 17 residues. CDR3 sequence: CASSLLRLVVDTGELFF. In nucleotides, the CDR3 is TGTGCCAGCAGTTTACTTCGACTAGTAGTGGACACCGGGGAGCTGTTTTTT.

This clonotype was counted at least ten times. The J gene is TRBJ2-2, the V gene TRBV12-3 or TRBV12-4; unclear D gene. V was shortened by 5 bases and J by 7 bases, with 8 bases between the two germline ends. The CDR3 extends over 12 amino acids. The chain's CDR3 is CASSAPGGELFF. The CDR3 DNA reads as TGTGCCAGCAGTGCACCGGGCGGGGAGCTGTTTTTT.